Below are 31 T cell receptor beta chains sequenced from a single sample in a study of T cells in Graves' hyperthyroidism and ophthalmopathy. RNA transcripts served as the template for amplifying TCR beta CDR3 regions. During a first-round RT-PCR of the TCR CDR3, the HTBI primer set was used. MiXCR, applied by TCRdb to the multiplex PCR reads, yields one record per CDR3 protein. The data contain a few hundred thousand distinct CDR3 sequences, about 16% of them singletons. Sequences were obtained from blood. The receptors stem from a woman younger than 45 with Graves' ophthalmopathy.

The table lists this clonotype with a few counts. This chain joins TRBV29-1 and TRBJ2-7; D may be TRBD1 (5 bases). V dropped 3 bases and J dropped 3 bases, with 6 bases sitting between them. This CDR3 has 11 residues. The germline V gene encodes CDR1 SQVTM and CDR2 ANQGSEA. CDR3 sequence: CSVEQGYEQYF. Here the CDR3 DNA reads TGCAGCGTTGAGCAGGGCTACGAGCAGTACTTC.

This clonotype occurred many times. This chain links TRBV5-8 with TRBJ1-1; D possibly corresponds to TRBD1 (6 bases). This CDR3 comprises 16 residues. The ends were cut back, 3 bases at V and 0 bases at J, with 15 bases in the middle. Germline CDR1 and CDR2: SGHTS and YDEGEE. CDR3 loop: CASSSGGGVMNTEAFF. The CDR3 region has the DNA TGTGCCAGCAGCTCCGGAGGGGGAGTGATGAACACTGAAGCTTTCTTT.

The V call is TRBV7-9, the J call TRBJ2-2; 8 bases match TRBD2. The CDR3 runs to 16 residues. The V segment lost 5 bases and the J segment 1 base; nucleotides outside the gene matches: 6. The germline V gene has CDR1 SEHNR and CDR2 FQNEAQ (reference sequence). The chain's CDR3 is CASSTLAGQNTGELFF. The CDR3 DNA reads TGTGCCAGCAGCACCTTAGCGGGACAGAACACCGGGGAGCTGTTTTTT.

In this sample, this clonotype turned up a few times. This chain uses TRBV2 with TRBJ2-2; 10 bases map to TRBD2. This CDR3 comprises 19 residues. V shed 6 bases, J shed 5 bases, and the junction held 18 bases outside the gene matches. CDR1 is SNHLY, CDR2 FYNNEI, per germline. For the CDR3, the DNA is TGTGCCAGCAGCGCCTTCCAAGGATCTAGCGGGAGCAGGACCGGGGAGCTGTTTTTT. This sequence encodes CASSAFQGSSGSRTGELFF. Variable domain in full (rest from reference TRBV2 and TRBJ2-2): EPEVTQTPSHQVTQMGQEVILRCVPISNHLYFYWYRQILGQKVEFLVSFYNNEISEKSEIFDDQFSVERPDGSNFTLKIRSTKLEDSAMYFCASSAFQGSSGSRTGELFFGEGSRLTVL.

The CDR3 region has the DNA TGTGCCAGTAGTATTAACGCCGACGGGGTTACCTACGAGCAGTACTTC. Protein: CASSINADGVTYEQYF. The rearrangement joins TRBV19 to TRBJ2-7, with a possible D match to TRBD2 (5 bases). V was clipped by 3 bases and J by 2 bases, with 17 bases between them. CDR1 and CDR2 from the germline V gene are LNHDA and SQIVND (reference sequence). CDR3 size: 16 residues. Based on the CDR3 plus reference TRBV19 and TRBJ2-7, the full variable domain is DGGITQSPKYLFRKEGQNVTLSCEQNLNHDAMYWYRQDPGQGLRLIYYSQIVNDFQKGDIAEGYSVSREKKESFPLTVTSAQKNPTAFYLCASSINADGVTYEQYFGPGTRLTVT.

This clonotype was detected many times. V and J are TRBV7-8 and TRBJ2-3; perhaps D is TRBD1 or TRBD2 (5 bases each). Germline values: CDR1 SGHVS, CDR2 FQNEAQ. The CDR3 contains 15 residues. Trimming pared 2 bases from V and 0 bases from J, leaving 9 bases between. CDR3 bases: TGTGCCAGCAGCTTAATCGGGGACAGCACAGATACGCAGTATTTT. Its translation is CASSLIGDSTDTQYF.

The table lists this clonotype with many counts. The J gene is TRBJ1-2, the V gene TRBV7-8; D possibly corresponds to TRBD1 (5 bases). The length of the CDR3 is 12 residues. Germline V gene data show CDR1 as SGHVS and CDR2 as FQNEAQ. Trimming took off 5 bases at V and 7 bases at J, with 11 bases between the two ends. CDR3 region: CASSPEQGGYTF. The DNA of the CDR3 is TGTGCCAGCAGCCCGGAGCAGGGTGGCTACACCTTC.

In its sample, this clonotype was seen many times. The CDR3 bases are TGTGCCAGCAGATCCTCGCTGACCTACGAGCAGTACTTC. Its protein product is CASRSSLTYEQYF. The J gene is TRBJ2-7, the V gene TRBV28, with D uncertain. The CDR3 is 13 residues long. V lost 6 bases and J lost 2, with 11 bases in between. Germline V lookup: CDR1 MDHEN, CDR2 SYDVKM. Based on the CDR3 plus reference TRBV28 and TRBJ2-7, the full variable domain is DVKVTQSSRYLVKRTGEKVFLECVQDMDHENMFWYRQDPGLGLRLIYFSYDVKMKEKGDIPEGYSVSREKKERFSLILESASTNQTSMYLCASRSSLTYEQYFGPGTRLTVT.

CDR3 region: CASRRSIRGRWTGELFF. The CDR3 coding sequence is TGCGCCAGCAGACGCAGTATCAGGGGGCGTTGGACCGGGGAGCTGTTTTTT. The V gene is TRBV5-1, the J gene TRBJ2-2, with 8 bases matching TRBD1. Germline trimming cut 5 bases from V and 5 bases from J; bases unmatched to any gene: 14. The CDR3 length is 17 residues. The V gene's germline CDR1 is SGHRS and CDR2 YFSETQ.

In its sample, this clonotype was seen a few times. This chain connects TRBV7-9 to TRBJ2-7; TRBD2 is a possible D gene (6 bases). Trimming cost V 1 base and J 3 bases, with 13 bases left between them. Per the germline V gene, CDR1 is SEHNR and CDR2 is FQNEAQ (reference sequence). The length of the CDR3 is 15 residues. CDR3 residues: CASSLGSGVNYEQYF. Here the CDR3 DNA reads TGTGCCAGCAGCTTAGGCTCGGGAGTTAACTACGAGCAGTACTTC.

The V and J genes are TRBV3-1 and TRBJ1-6; D is possibly TRBD1 (6 bases). Looked up from germline, CDR1 is LGHDT and CDR2 is YNNKEL (reference sequence). V gave up 5 bases and J gave up 0 bases, with 11 bases separating them. CDR3 length: 16 residues. The CDR3 spells CASSAQGSSYNSPLHF. In nucleotides, the CDR3 is TGTGCCAGCAGCGCACAGGGAAGCTCCTATAATTCACCCCTCCACTTT.

This clonotype was picked up many times. The chain recombines TRBV20-1 with TRBJ2-1; D is perhaps TRBD2 (6 bases). Trimming took 0 bases from V and 4 from J, leaving 19 bases between them. Germline V gene sequence: CDR1 DFQATT, CDR2 SNEGSKA (reference sequence). The length of the CDR3 is 17 residues. The CDR3 protein is CSARDGKRVTPYNEQFF. For the CDR3, the DNA is TGCAGTGCTAGAGATGGGAAGCGGGTCACTCCTTACAATGAGCAGTTCTTC.

The chain employs TRBV5-1 and TRBJ1-3; D may be TRBD1 (6 bases). Germline-derived CDR1 and CDR2 are SGHRS and YFSETQ. The CDR3 has 17 amino acids. V lost 4 bases to trimming and J lost 1 base, with 18 bases between them. CDR3 loop: CASSEKPGQFSGNTIYF. The CDR3 DNA sequence: TGCGCCAGCAGCGAAAAACCGGGACAATTTTCTGGAAACACCATATATTTT.

This clonotype has only a few counts. CDR3 DNA: TGCAGCGTTGAAGAGTTCTCAGGGGCCCATCCCTACGAGCAGTACTTC. Translating gives CSVEEFSGAHPYEQYF. The chain combines TRBV29-1 with TRBJ2-7, with D maybe TRBD1 (6 bases). The CDR3 consists of 16 residues. Germline-derived CDR1 and CDR2 are SQVTM and ANQGSEA. The germline V and J ends were trimmed by 0 bases and 2 bases, with 17 bases remaining between them.

This clonotype has a count of ten or more. One junction end does not reproduce the germline sequence, and a read error may be involved. V usage is TRBV6-1 and J usage is TRBJ1-1; weak D call: TRBD1 (5 bases). The CDR3 extends over 12 amino acids. Germline assignment: CDR1 MNHNS and CDR2 SASEGT. In DNA, the CDR3 is TGTGCCAGCATTGGGGGGAACGCTGAAGCTTTCTTT. Translated: CASIGGNAEAFF.

The rearrangement links TRBV5-5 to TRBJ2-7; 8 bases map to TRBD1. The germline CDR1 and CDR2 sequences are SGHKS and YYEKEE (reference sequence). CDR3 length: 15 amino acids. J lost 0 bases, V lost 6 bases, and 8 bases had no gene match. The CDR3 DNA sequence: TGTGCCAGCACCCAGACGGGACAGGCCTCCTACGAGCAGTACTTC. Residues: CASTQTGQASYEQYF.

In its sample, this clonotype was seen a few times. The chain is built from TRBV10-1 and TRBJ1-1; TRBD1 matches 7 bases. The V gene end was trimmed by 7 bases and the J gene end by 6 bases; junction bases not matched to a gene: 8. The CDR3 contains 13 residues. Per germline, CDR1 WNHNN and CDR2 SYGVQD (reference sequence). Here the CDR3 DNA reads TGCGCCAGCAAGAGGGGGCCGGGGTCTGAAGCTTTCTTT. This codes for CASKRGPGSEAFF.

This rearrangement joins TRBV4-3 to TRBJ1-6, with D unresolved. The CDR3 spans 14 residues. Trimming took off 6 bases at V and 7 bases at J, with 13 bases between the two ends. CDR1 is LGHNA, CDR2 YSLEER, per germline. The CDR3, as DNA: TGCGCCAGCAGAGAGGGTTGGGCAAATTCACCCCTCCACTTT. Amino acid sequence: CASREGWANSPLHF.

The genes are TRBV6-5 and TRBJ2-7; D is unresolved. CDR3 length equals 12 residues. V gave up 0 bases and J gave up 7 bases, with 7 bases separating them. In germline, CDR1 is MNHEY, CDR2 SVGAGI. The CDR3 DNA follows: TGTGCCAGCAGTTACTCGACGGCTGAGCAGTACTTC. Amino acids: CASSYSTAEQYF.

The V call is TRBV7-9, the J call TRBJ2-1; 9 nucleotides line up with TRBD2. With V trimmed by 7 bases and J by 5 bases, 9 bases remained unmatched. Germline-derived CDR1 and CDR2 are SEHNR and FQNEAQ (reference sequence). The CDR3 contains 15 residues. CDR3: CASNPPASGNNEQFF. DNA of the CDR3: TGTGCCAGCAACCCCCCGGCTAGCGGGAACAATGAGCAGTTCTTC.

The V and J genes are TRBV15 and TRBJ2-2; TRBD1 might be the D (8 bases). Germline CDR1 LNHNV, CDR2 YYDKDF (reference sequence). CDR3 length equals 16 residues. V was clipped by 0 bases and J by 6 bases, with 14 bases between them. For the CDR3, the DNA is TGTGCCACCAGCAGAGAACGACAGGGGAGGGCCGGGGAGCTGTTTTTT. It is translated as CATSRERQGRAGELFF. The entire variable domain, with the rest obtained from reference TRBV15 and TRBJ2-2, is as follows: DAMVIQNPRYQVTQFGKPVTLSCSQTLNHNVMYWYQQKSSQAPKLLFHYYDKDFNNEADTPDNFQSRRPNTSFCFLDIRSPGLGDTAMYLCATSRERQGRAGELFFGEGSRLTVL.

The chain combines TRBV4-2 with TRBJ2-7, with TRBD2 matching over 14 bases. Germline V gene sequence: CDR1 LGHNA, CDR2 YNFKEQ. After removal of 4 bases from V and 6 bases from J, the junction contained 5 bases not matched to a gene. The CDR3 totals 15 residues. The CDR3 DNA follows: TGTGCCAGCAGCCCGGGACTAGCGGGAGAATTCGAGCAGTACTTC. Amino acids: CASSPGLAGEFEQYF.

This clonotype came up a few times. The rearrangement uses TRBV9 and TRBJ2-7, with D possibly being TRBD1 (5 bases). Germline V gene lookup returns CDR1 SGDLS and CDR2 YYNGEE. The CDR3 contains 17 residues. Trimming shortened V by 0 bases and J by 0 bases, and 16 bases separated the two germline ends. The DNA for the CDR3 is TGTGCCAGCAGCGTAGGAACAGCATCAAGGGGCTCCTACGAGCAGTACTTC. Its translation: CASSVGTASRGSYEQYF.

In this sample, this clonotype turned up a few times. The gene calls are TRBV27 and TRBJ1-1; D ambiguous. Germline lookup yields CDR1 MNHEY and CDR2 SMNVEV (reference sequence). The CDR3 runs to 14 residues. The V end was cut by 7 bases, the J end by 7 bases, with 19 bases between. DNA for the CDR3: TGTGCCAGCATCCCACGCTGGGCCTCCCATGAAGCTTTCTTT. Protein product: CASIPRWASHEAFF.

This clonotype has just a few counts. It may be a read error: a sequence one base away is much more abundant. The chain links TRBV5-1 to TRBJ2-7; the D is unclear. V was clipped by 1 base and J by 0 bases, with 8 bases between them. Germline V gene sequence: CDR1 SGHRS, CDR2 YFSETQ. The CDR3 is made up of 14 amino acids. The chain's CDR3 is CASSLPEHSYEQYF. CDR3 coding DNA: TGCGCCAGCAGCTTGCCGGAACACTCCTACGAGCAGTACTTC.

This clonotype showed up just a few times. The chain links TRBV19 to TRBJ2-1; 7 bases align to TRBD2. Germline V gene data show CDR1 as LNHDA and CDR2 as SQIVND (reference sequence). This CDR3 is 16 amino acids long. V dropped 4 bases and J dropped 6; count of bases not matched to a gene: 12. Here the CDR3 DNA reads TGTGCCAGTAGTAGAGGGGATGCGGGAGCTGCCAATGAGCAGTTCTTC. Amino acid sequence: CASSRGDAGAANEQFF. The full variable domain, its missing parts supplied by reference TRBV19 and TRBJ2-1, is DGGITQSPKYLFRKEGQNVTLSCEQNLNHDAMYWYRQDPGQGLRLIYYSQIVNDFQKGDIAEGYSVSREKKESFPLTVTSAQKNPTAFYLCASSRGDAGAANEQFFGPGTRLTVL.

This clonotype came up many times. The chain joins TRBV11-2 to TRBJ2-7, with a weak D call TRBD1 (6 bases). This CDR3 contains 13 residues. V lost 5 bases and J 4 bases, leaving 12 bases between the germline ends. The germline CDR1 and CDR2 sequences are SGHAT and FQNNGV. This chain's CDR3 is CASSLQGAYEQYF. CDR3 sequence (DNA): TGTGCCAGCAGCCTACAGGGAGCGTACGAGCAGTACTTC.

This clonotype was seen ten or more times. CDR3 DNA: TGTGCCAGCAGCCTAGACTGGGGCTCCTACAATGAGCAGTTCTTC. The encoded protein is CASSLDWGSYNEQFF. The chain joins TRBV11-1 to TRBJ2-1; D is unclear. The CDR3 runs 15 residues. Looked up from germline, CDR1 is SGHAT and CDR2 is FQDESV (reference sequence). Trimming cost V 5 bases and J 0 bases, with 11 bases left between them.

This clonotype was observed a few times. The chain joins TRBV7-9 to TRBJ2-5; 9 bases agree with TRBD2. CDR3 length: 14 residues. The junction had 4 bases not matched to a gene; V was cut back by 5 bases and J by 3 bases. Per the germline V gene, CDR1 is SEHNR and CDR2 is FQNEAQ (reference sequence). CDR3 loop: CASSNGLAKETQYF. The CDR3 DNA follows: TGTGCCAGCAGCAACGGACTAGCGAAAGAGACCCAGTACTTC.

The chain recombines TRBV25-1 with TRBJ2-5; 7 bases match TRBD1. V lost 5 bases and J lost 5; bases outside the gene matches: 5. The CDR3 spans 13 residues. Germline CDR1 and CDR2: MGHDK and SYGVNS. This CDR3 reads CASSKGAVETQYF. CDR3 nucleotide sequence: TGTGCCAGCAGTAAGGGGGCGGTGGAGACCCAGTACTTC.

This clonotype was found many times. This rearrangement joins TRBV27 to TRBJ2-1; perhaps TRBD1 as D (6 bases). The V end was cut by 0 bases, the J end by 0 bases, with 9 bases between. Looked up from germline, CDR1 is MNHEY and CDR2 is SMNVEV (reference sequence). CDR3 length: 16 amino acids. The CDR3 is CASSLSQGGSYNEQFF. CDR3 nucleotides: TGTGCCAGCAGTTTATCACAGGGCGGCTCCTACAATGAGCAGTTCTTC.